This TCR beta chain was identified in a study of cytomegalovirus exposure and HLA in healthy donors (dated 2017 in TCRdb). Study-level background: An earlier analysis of about 530 of the donors reported over 250 Gb of sequence data and 117 million unique TCR beta sequences obtained from about 180 million T cells. An early release covering roughly 580 HLA-typed donors comprised approximately 300 gigabases of sequencing data and 85 million or so unique TCR sequences. The genetic ancestry cluster associated with self-reported Caucasian donors included over 65% of the 398 genotyped donors. The aim of the study was to test whether cataloging public T cell receptors could identify signatures of past pathogen exposure. The T cell repertoires of 666 subjects were profiled by immunosequencing and related to cytomegalovirus serostatus. Along with the approximately 700-subject first cohort, a separate validation cohort of approximately 110 different subjects was used. To predict cytomegalovirus infection status, the study combined high-throughput TCR immunosequencing, statistical association of individual TCRs with disease status, and machine learning. A later analysis re-examined previously published TCR beta repertoires from just over 650 donors and added high-resolution HLA genotyping to investigate patterns of TCR occurrence. Rather than using new phenotypic data, the later analysis identified candidate immune exposures from TCR beta sequences and from how often those sequences occurred across donors. An earlier analysis of 587 of the donors used high-throughput TCR beta sequencing to judge whether each TCR beta V gene segment behaved as functional or pseudogenic. Alongside the repertoire data, information on donor age, sex, ethnicity and CMV serostatus was compiled. Genome-wide SNP genotypes for about 65% of the 666 donors were used in a later genetic analysis, which treated that subset as a discovery cohort. All discovery cohort repertoires had been generated on a single sequencing platform. HLA typing covered class I and class II loci at four-digit resolution. Typing coverage varied by locus: roughly 629-630 donors for A, B, C, DRB1 and DQB1; approximately 500 for DQA1; more than 600 for DPA1; roughly 470 for DPB1. A handful of DR-DQ haplotypes were handled as single units for association and clustering because linkage in the cohort was strong. Among about 360 genotyped donors of the cohort, an average of approximately 240,000 unique TCR beta nucleotide sequences were sequenced per donor, roughly 20% of them non-productive. Study-wide conclusions, independent of this receptor: A further reported finding was that TCR beta sequences accurately predicted the HLA-A and HLA-B alleles for most subjects in the first cohort. Because the 87-base-pair reads could not distinguish some IMGT-functional V segments, including TRBV6-2 and TRBV6-3, those segments were excluded. Because HLA typing was unavailable for some donors at each locus, only the typed subset was used in association tests. In a later analysis, HLA-associated TCR beta chains were found to be more clonally expanded and to have lower generation probabilities than equally common non-associated chains. In a later analysis, the rate of TCR association differed among HLA loci, with DRB1 alleles having the most associated TCRs and HLA-C alleles having the fewest. The sequencing pipeline was judged likely to have produced a cluster of highly shared sequence variants as a technical artifact. In vitro tests confirmed that a few of the cytomegalovirus-associated TCR beta chains recognize cytomegalovirus antigens. Because counts were too low, more than 15 rarely observed V segments, including chromosome 9 orphons, were left out of the earlier analysis of over 550 of the donors. Linkage disequilibrium might explain the correlated functional status among segregating V segments, but an unknown experimental factor could not be ruled out. According to a later analysis, parvovirus B19, influenza, CMV and Epstein-Barr virus appeared linked to several top co-occurrence clusters. When HLA alleles, especially DR and DQ, strongly co-occurred, attributing TCR associations to individual alleles was difficult. The authors suggested that the approach could potentially be extended to other disease states and immunological phenotypes. CMV serostatus was the only immune exposure information available for the cohort. In a later analysis, over 15,000 TCR beta sequences were associated with specific HLA alleles at a false discovery rate of 0.05. The cohort was sequenced for TCR beta chains only, and without alpha or paired-chain data the features that could be detected were limited. While some public TCRs were present in many individuals, most TCR sequences turned up only very rarely across donors. In a later analysis, most CMV-associated TCR beta chains were found to appear HLA-restricted, with HLA associations seemingly driven largely by CMV exposure. Compared with the approximately 700-donor mean, donors in an Asian-associated ancestry cluster had fewer N-insertions in productive TCRs, according to a later genetic analysis. Sequencing depth was assumed to be roughly uniform across donors in the presence/absence analyses, though that assumption may not hold. Broadly in line with IMGT annotations, most TCR beta V segments showed up in productive rearrangements about 87% or about 30% of the time in an earlier analysis of approximately 640 of the donors. An association between a missense DCLRE1C variant and V-gene and J-gene trimming of TCR beta chains was found in a later genetic analysis and replicated in an independent cohort. In the study, around 160 TCR beta chains were listed as associated with cytomegalovirus. The classifier was reported to diagnose cytomegalovirus status with high specificity and sensitivity in both the original cohort and the validation cohort.

Receptor libraries were prepared by the immunoSEQ multiplex PCR assay. For the multiplex PCR, a mixture combining 60 forward primers for TCR Vbeta segments and 13 reverse primers for TCR Jbeta segments was used. Amplification of the CDR3 region of rearranged TCR beta genes was performed with a multiplex PCR assay on genomic DNA. The amplified TCR beta libraries were sequenced on the Illumina HiSeq System as 87-base-pair reads. Concerning the study's data processing: A later analysis counted 75 million to 100 million unique TCR beta chains across the 500 to 850 repertoires, and roughly 10 million of these chains were shared by at least two donors. A nearest-neighbor algorithm error-corrected the raw reads and collapsed the reads into unique sequences, merging closely related sequences to remove PCR and sequencing errors. To assign V, D and J gene segments, CDR3 sequences were aligned to IMGT reference sequences. For a sequence to be retained, a match of at least six nucleotides was required to both a V gene segment and a J gene segment. Rearrangements were classified as productive when the CDR3 lacked stop codons and remained in frame with V and J, and all other rearrangements were classified as non-productive. CDR3 was defined according to IMGT convention as the region running from the second conserved V-encoded cysteine to the conserved J-encoded phenylalanine. In an earlier analysis of more than 550 of the donors, sequences lacking an unambiguous match to a single V gene segment were excluded. In an earlier analysis of roughly 600 of the donors, a V segment was called functional when productive rearrangements were above 56.7%, and segregating when the standard deviation between donors exceeded 5%. A statistical classification framework was built for diagnosing cytomegalovirus status from the catalog of TCR beta chain sequences. V and J gene assignment, in a later analysis, came from comparing TCR nucleotide sequences with IMGT/GENE-DB human TR gene sequences. Using the TCRdist pipeline, a later analysis assigned CDR3 sequences along with most-parsimonious VDJ recombination scenarios. In a later analysis, each TCR beta chain was defined by its CDR3 amino acid sequence together with its V-gene family, and reads without a unique V-gene family were excluded. As a way to deal with suspected cross-contamination and a sequencing artifact, a later analysis dropped 592 nucleotide sequences that were highly shared and had low generation probability. A later analysis calculated a clonal expansion index for each public chain from normalized within-repertoire ranks of inferred template counts. In a later analysis, generation probabilities were computed using a VDJ recombination model fitted to out-of-frame rearrangements, and the results were checked against IGoR. In a later analysis, TCR-TCR, TCR-HLA and TCR-CMV co-occurrence was scored with hypergeometric tests, and a repertoire-size bias correction was applied to TCR pairs. To estimate false discovery rates, a later analysis permuted the HLA or CMV assignments 20 times. In a later analysis, co-occurring TCRs were grouped with DBSCAN, and TCRdist sequence similarity was added when clustering was performed within HLA-allele-positive subsets. For co-occurrence clustering, repertoires with fewer than 30,000 or more than 120,000 public chains were excluded, along with four or five repertoires with anomalous nucleotide sharing. Imported from immuneACCESS, the table was reduced by TCRdb to in-frame sequences with V and J called. These copies leave out some clones; in studies compared against another copy, an unresolved V gene accounts for under half, and the cause of the remainder is not known. The DNA was the basis for D and trimming; V, J and clone size are from that table. This sample comprises roughly 130,000 clones, roughly 73% of them detected only once. Jointly, the top ten make up 1% to 1.5% of the sample.

The cohort comprised some 680 healthy bone marrow donors. Cohort members were all nominally healthy when sampled, although unrecorded immune exposures were likely present. The donor tested CMV seronegative, placing the donor among the roughly 400 seronegative members of the cohort. A peripheral blood sample was provided by each donor, and peripheral blood mononuclear cells were used for TCR beta sequencing. Genomic DNA was extracted from the blood cell samples with the Qiagen DNeasy Blood Extraction Kit. The germline V gene gives CDR1 as LGHNA and CDR2 as YNFKEQ. V lost 1 base and J lost 1 base; the stretch between them is 13 bases long. Including the terminal cysteine and phenylalanine, the CDR3 comprises 16 residues. The retained sequence is limited to the CDR3, 48 bases, with the frame set at the first base. Comment on this clone: This clone's antigen is unknown. It has no much larger one-base neighbor in the sample; base qualities were not kept.

The chain couples TRBV4-2 to TRBJ1-2; TRBD1 could be the D gene, as 6 bases match. The source material was PBMCs. This TCR derives from a middle-aged woman in good health and CMV-seronegative. The CDR3 in this case is CASSQGGTTDNYGYTF. In nucleotide form, the sequence is TGTGCCAGCAGCCAAGGAGGGACAACTGATAACTATGGCTACACCTTC.